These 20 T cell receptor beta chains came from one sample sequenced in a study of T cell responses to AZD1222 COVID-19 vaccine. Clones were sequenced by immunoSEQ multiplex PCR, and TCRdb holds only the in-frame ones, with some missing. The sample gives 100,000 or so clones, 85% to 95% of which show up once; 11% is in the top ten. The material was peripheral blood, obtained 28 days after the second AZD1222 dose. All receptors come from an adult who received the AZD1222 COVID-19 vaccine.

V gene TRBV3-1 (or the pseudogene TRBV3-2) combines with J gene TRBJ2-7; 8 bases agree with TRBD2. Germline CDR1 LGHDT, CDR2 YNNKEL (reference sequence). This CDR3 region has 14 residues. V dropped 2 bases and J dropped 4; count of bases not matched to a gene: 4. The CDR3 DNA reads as TGTGCCAGCAGCCAACCGGGACTAGAATACGAGCAGTACTTC. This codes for CASSQPGLEYEQYF.

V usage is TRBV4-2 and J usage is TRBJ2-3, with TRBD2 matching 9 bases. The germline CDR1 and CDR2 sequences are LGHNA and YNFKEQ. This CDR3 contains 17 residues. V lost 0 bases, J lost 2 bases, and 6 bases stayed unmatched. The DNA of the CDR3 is TGTGCCAGCAGCCAAGATCCCCGCGGGAGGGCCACAGATACGCAGTATTTT. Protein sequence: CASSQDPRGRATDTQYF.

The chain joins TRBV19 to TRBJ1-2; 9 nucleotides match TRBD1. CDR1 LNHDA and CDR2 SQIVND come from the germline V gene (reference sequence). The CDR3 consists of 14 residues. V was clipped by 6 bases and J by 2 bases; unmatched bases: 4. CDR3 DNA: TGTGCCAGTAGCTCCGGGACAGGGAACTATGGCTACACCTTC. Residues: CASSSGTGNYGYTF.

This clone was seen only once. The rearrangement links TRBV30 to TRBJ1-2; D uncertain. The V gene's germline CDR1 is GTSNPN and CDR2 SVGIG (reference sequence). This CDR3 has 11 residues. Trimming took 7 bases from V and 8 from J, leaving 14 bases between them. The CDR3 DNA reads TGTGCCTTTAGGGCGCCAAGCGGCTACACCTTC. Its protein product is CAFRAPSGYTF.

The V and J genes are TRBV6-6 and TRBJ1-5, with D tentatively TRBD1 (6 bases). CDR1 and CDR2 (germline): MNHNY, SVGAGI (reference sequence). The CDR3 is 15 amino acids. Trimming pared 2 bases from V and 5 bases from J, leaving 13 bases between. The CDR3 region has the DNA TGTGCCAGCAGTTACGAGGGGGGCCCGGATCAGCCCCAGCATTTT. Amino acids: CASSYEGGPDQPQHF.

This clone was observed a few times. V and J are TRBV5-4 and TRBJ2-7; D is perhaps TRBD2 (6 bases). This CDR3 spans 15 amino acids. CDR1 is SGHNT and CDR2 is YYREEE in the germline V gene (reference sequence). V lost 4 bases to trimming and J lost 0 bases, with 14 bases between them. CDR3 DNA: TGTGCCAGCAGCGCCCAATTGACTAGCTCCTACGAGCAGTACTTC. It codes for CASSAQLTSSYEQYF.

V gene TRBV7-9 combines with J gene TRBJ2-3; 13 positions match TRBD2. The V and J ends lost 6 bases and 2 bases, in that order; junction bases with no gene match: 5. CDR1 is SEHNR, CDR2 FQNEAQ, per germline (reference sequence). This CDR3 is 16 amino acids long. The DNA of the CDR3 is TGTGCCAGCAGTCTGGGGACTAGCGGGAACACAGATACGCAGTATTTT. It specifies CASSLGTSGNTDTQYF.

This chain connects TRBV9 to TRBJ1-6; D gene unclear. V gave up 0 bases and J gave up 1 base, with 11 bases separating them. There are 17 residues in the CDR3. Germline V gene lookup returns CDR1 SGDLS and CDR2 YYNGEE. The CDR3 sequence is CASSVAVGRSYNSPLHF. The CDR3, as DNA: TGTGCCAGCAGCGTAGCTGTGGGGAGGTCCTATAATTCACCCCTCCACTTT. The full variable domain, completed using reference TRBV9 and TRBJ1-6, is DSGVTQTPKHLITATGQRVTLRCSPRSGDLSVYWYQQSLDQGLQFLIQYYNGEERAKGNILERFSAQQFPDLHSELNLSSLELGDSALYFCASSVAVGRSYNSPLHFGNGTRLTVT.

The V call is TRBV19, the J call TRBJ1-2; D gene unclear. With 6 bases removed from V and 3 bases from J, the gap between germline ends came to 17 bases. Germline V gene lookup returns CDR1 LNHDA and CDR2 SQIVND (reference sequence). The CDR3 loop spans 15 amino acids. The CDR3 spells CASSPNRAGDYGYTF. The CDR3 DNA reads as TGTGCCAGTAGCCCAAATCGGGCGGGAGACTATGGCTACACCTTC.

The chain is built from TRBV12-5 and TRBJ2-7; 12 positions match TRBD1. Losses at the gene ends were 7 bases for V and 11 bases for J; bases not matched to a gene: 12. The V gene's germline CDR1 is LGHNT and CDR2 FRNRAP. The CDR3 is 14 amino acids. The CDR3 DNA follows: TGTGCTAGTGCCCCGTCCGGGACAGGGGGCTGGAAGTACTTC. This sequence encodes CASAPSGTGGWKYF.

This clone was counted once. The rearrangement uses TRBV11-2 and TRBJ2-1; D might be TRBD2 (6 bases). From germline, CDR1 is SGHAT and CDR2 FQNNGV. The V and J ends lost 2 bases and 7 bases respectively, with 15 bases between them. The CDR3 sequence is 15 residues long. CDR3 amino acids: CASSLTGTPRNEQFF. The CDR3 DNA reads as TGTGCCAGCAGCTTAACCGGGACTCCCAGGAATGAGCAGTTCTTC.

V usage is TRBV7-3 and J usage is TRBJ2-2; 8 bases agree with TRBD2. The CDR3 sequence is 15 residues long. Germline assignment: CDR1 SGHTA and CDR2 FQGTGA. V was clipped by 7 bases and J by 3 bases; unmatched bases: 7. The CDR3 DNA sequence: TGTGCCAGCACCCGACTAGCGACGGACACCGGGGAGCTGTTTTTT. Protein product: CASTRLATDTGELFF.

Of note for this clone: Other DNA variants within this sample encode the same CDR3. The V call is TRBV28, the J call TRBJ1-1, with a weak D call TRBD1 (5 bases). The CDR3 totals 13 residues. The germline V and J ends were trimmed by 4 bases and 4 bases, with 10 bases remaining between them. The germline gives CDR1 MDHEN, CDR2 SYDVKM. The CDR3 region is CASSSGQGTEAFF. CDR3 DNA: TGTGCCAGCAGTTCAGGGCAAGGCACTGAAGCTTTCTTT.

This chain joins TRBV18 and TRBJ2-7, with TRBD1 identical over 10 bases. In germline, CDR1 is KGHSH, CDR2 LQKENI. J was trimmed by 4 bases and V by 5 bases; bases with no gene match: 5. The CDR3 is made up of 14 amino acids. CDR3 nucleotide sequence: TGTGCCAGCTCAAAAGGGACAGGGGCGTACGAGCAGTACTTC. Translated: CASSKGTGAYEQYF.

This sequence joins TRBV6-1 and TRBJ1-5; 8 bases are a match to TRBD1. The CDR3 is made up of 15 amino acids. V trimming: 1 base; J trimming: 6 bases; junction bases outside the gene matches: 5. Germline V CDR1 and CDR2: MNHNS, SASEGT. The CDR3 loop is CASSEGQGAGQPQHF. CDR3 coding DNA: TGTGCCAGCAGTGAAGGGCAGGGGGCTGGTCAGCCCCAGCATTTT.

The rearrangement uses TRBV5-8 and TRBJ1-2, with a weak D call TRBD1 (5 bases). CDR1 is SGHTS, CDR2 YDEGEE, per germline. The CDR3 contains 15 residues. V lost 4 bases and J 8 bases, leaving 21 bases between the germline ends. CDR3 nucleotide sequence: TGTGCCAGCAGCCTCCCTGTGGGGGGTGAAGGGGGCTACACCTTC. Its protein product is CASSLPVGGEGGYTF.

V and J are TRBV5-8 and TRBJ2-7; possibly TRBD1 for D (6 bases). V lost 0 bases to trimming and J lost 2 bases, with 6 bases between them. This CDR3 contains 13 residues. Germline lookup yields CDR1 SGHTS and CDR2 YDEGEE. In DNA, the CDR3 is TGTGCCAGCAGCTTGGAGGGGGCCTACGAGCAGTACTTC. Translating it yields CASSLEGAYEQYF.

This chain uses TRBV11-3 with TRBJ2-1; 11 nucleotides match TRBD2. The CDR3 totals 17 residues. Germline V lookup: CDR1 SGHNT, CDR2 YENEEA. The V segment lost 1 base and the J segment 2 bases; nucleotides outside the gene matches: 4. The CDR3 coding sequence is TGTGCCAGCAGCTTAGGACTAGCGGGATCTACCTACAATGAGCAGTTCTTC. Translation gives CASSLGLAGSTYNEQFF. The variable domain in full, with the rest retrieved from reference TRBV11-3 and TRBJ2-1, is EAGVVQSPRYKIIEKKQPVAFWCNPISGHNTLYWYLQNLGQGPELLIRYENEEAVDDSQLPKDRFSAERLKGVDSTLKIQPAELGDSAVYLCASSLGLAGSTYNEQFFGPGTRLTVL.

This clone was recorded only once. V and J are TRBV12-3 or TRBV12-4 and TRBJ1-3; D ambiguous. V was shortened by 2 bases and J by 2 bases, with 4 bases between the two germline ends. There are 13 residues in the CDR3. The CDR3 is CASSLKAGNTIYF. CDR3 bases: TGTGCCAGCAGTTTAAAAGCTGGAAACACCATATATTTT.

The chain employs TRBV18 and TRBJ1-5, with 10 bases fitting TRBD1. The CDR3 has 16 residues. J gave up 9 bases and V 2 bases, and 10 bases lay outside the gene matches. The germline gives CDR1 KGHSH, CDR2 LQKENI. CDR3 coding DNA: TGTGCCAGCTCACCAGCCGGGACAGGGGTCTTCGGGCCCCAGCATTTT. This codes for CASSPAGTGVFGPQHF.